What follows describes a single TCR beta chain. Its antigen is unidentified. Germline values: CDR1 PRHDT, CDR2 FYEKMQ (reference sequence). Trimming at V came to 4 bases and at J to 3 bases, leaving 6 bases not matched to a gene. This CDR3 region has 15 residues. A TCRbeta library incorporating unique molecular identifiers was prepared. TCRdb analysed the PCR reads with MiXCR anew, one entry per CDR3 protein. Among fewer than 550,000 distinct CDR3 sequences, about 10% were seen once, and the ten largest hold around 15%. This sample is drawn from a study of T-cell reconstitution after alpha-beta-depleted transplantation in children. Points from the study as a whole: Roughly two months post-transplant, alpha-beta T cells reportedly originated from several hundred graft clones that had expanded.

The source was PBMCs, mostly from graft donor cells, collected 180 days after TCRalphabeta/CD19-depleted stem cell transplant. The receptor was derived from a female patient aged 2-10 years who had a stem cell transplant for aplastic anemia, so the T cells may come from the graft donor. The rearrangement joins TRBV13 to TRBJ2-1; TRBD1 matches at 7 bases. CDR3 amino acids: CASSSHGDSYNEQFF. CDR3 bases: TGTGCCAGCAGCTCCCACGGGGACAGCTACAATGAGCAGTTCTTC.